The 10 T cell receptor beta chains in this list originate from one sample, sequenced in a study of blood T cells in healthy people across ages. Through a sample-barcoded 5' primer and a J-beta primer mix, a second PCR was run for roughly 6 to 12 cycles. In TCRdb, the 5' RACE reads were re-called with MiXCR into one record per CDR3 protein. The sample records about 640,000 distinct CDR3 sequences, approximately 50% being singletons. The sequenced material came from blood. These receptors all come from a man in his sixties in good health.

The J gene is TRBJ2-5, the V gene TRBV7-2, with no clear D. The CDR3 covers 13 residues. Per germline, CDR1 SGHTA and CDR2 FQGNSA. V was cut by 2 bases and J by 0 bases, with 4 bases left in between. CDR3 bases: TGTGCCAGCAGCTTAATGTACCAAGAGACCCAGTACTTC. Amino acids: CASSLMYQETQYF.

Comment on this clonotype: One end of the junction is discordant with germline, which a read error may explain. The V and J genes are TRBV7-9 and TRBJ2-1; D possibly corresponds to TRBD2 (7 bases). Germline V gene data show CDR1 as SEHNR and CDR2 as FQNEAQ (reference sequence). This CDR3 region has 18 residues. The CDR3 region has the DNA TGTGCCGGCAGCTTACCGGATACAGGGACTATGTCCTACAATGAGCAGTTCTTC. Encoded protein: CAGSLPDTGTMSYNEQFF.

The chain joins TRBV20-1 to TRBJ1-1; a weak D match, TRBD1 (5 bases). The V gene's germline CDR1 is DFQATT and CDR2 SNEGSKA (reference sequence). The ends were cut back, 0 bases at V and 2 bases at J, with 13 bases in the middle. The length of the CDR3 is 15 residues. CDR3: CSARDLQGTNTEAFF. CDR3 bases: TGCAGTGCTAGAGATCTTCAGGGTACAAACACTGAAGCTTTCTTT.

The CDR3 nucleotides read TGTGCCAGTAGTCGGCAGGGTGGGTCCTACGAGCAGTACTTC. Amino acid sequence: CASSRQGGSYEQYF. The V gene is TRBV19, the J gene TRBJ2-7, with D tentatively TRBD1 (5 bases). The CDR3 is 14 amino acids. Germline lookup yields CDR1 LNHDA and CDR2 SQIVND (reference sequence). With 5 bases removed from V and 1 base from J, the gap between germline ends came to 12 bases.

On this clonotype itself: One end of the junction is discordant with germline, which a read error may explain. The CDR3 sequence: CAGSKTRGYGTGELFF. Here the CDR3 DNA reads TGTGCCGGCAGTAAAACTCGGGGGTACGGCACCGGGGAGCTGTTTTTT. The chain combines TRBV5-4 with TRBJ2-2, with a weak D call TRBD2 (6 bases). CDR1 is SGHNT, CDR2 YYREEE, per germline (reference sequence). This CDR3 spans 16 amino acids. The full variable domain, its missing parts supplied by reference TRBV5-4 and TRBJ2-2, is ETGVTQSPTHLIKTRGQQVTLRCSSQSGHNTVSWYQQALGQGPQFIFQYYREEENGRGNFPPRFSGLQFPNYSSELNVNALELDDSALYLCAGSKTRGYGTGELFFGEGSRLTVL.

The chain links TRBV29-1 to TRBJ2-3, with 8 positions matching TRBD2. CDR1 is SQVTM, CDR2 ANQGSEA, per germline. The CDR3 length is 13 residues. After removal of 6 bases from V and 8 bases from J, the junction contained 10 bases not matched to a gene. The CDR3 region is CSVISAGGGTQYF. The CDR3 DNA sequence: TGCAGCGTCATTAGCGCGGGGGGAGGTACGCAGTATTTT.

This clonotype was seen only a few times. The rearrangement joins TRBV7-2 to TRBJ2-1; D call uncertain. The CDR3 has 12 residues. Trimming pared 5 bases from V and 8 bases from J, leaving 10 bases between. CDR1 and CDR2 (germline): SGHTA, FQGNSA. For the CDR3, the DNA is TGTGCCAGCAGCCTTGTGTTCCATGAGCAGTTCTTC. This encodes CASSLVFHEQFF.

The J gene is TRBJ1-2, the V gene TRBV29-1; D gene unclear. This CDR3 contains 11 residues. CDR1 SQVTM and CDR2 ANQGSEA come from the germline V gene. Between the trimmed V and J ends, which lost 4 bases and 8 bases, there was a span of 11 bases. The CDR3 DNA reads TGCAGCGTTGGGGTCGGGCAGGGCTACACCTTC. Protein product: CSVGVGQGYTF.

The chain employs TRBV12-3 or TRBV12-4 and TRBJ2-7; 12 bases line up with TRBD1. The CDR3 covers 13 residues. The V gene end was trimmed by 6 bases and the J gene end by 12 bases; junction bases not matched to a gene: 9. DNA for the CDR3: TGTGCCAGCAGCCCCAGGGACAGGGGGCTTCTGTACTTC. It translates to CASSPRDRGLLYF.

V usage is TRBV7-2 and J usage is TRBJ2-7, with D perhaps TRBD1 or TRBD2 (6 bases each). Trimming took off 0 bases at V and 4 bases at J, with 19 bases between the two ends. Germline loops: CDR1 SGHTA, CDR2 FQGNSA. This CDR3 has 17 amino acids. The CDR3, as DNA: TGTGCCAGCAGCTTAGCCTTCCGGGGGCGCAGCCCTTACGAGCAGTACTTC. Amino acid sequence: CASSLAFRGRSPYEQYF.